The present entry profiles one T cell receptor beta chain with its context. This clonotype was observed a handful of times. It lacks a known antigen. Base qualities were left out, and no much larger clone turns up one base away. The data stem from a study of T-cell memory formation after mild COVID-19 (dated by TCRdb to the early 2020s). For the wider study: TCR sequence clusters from the two donors were found to be largely donor specific. In a couple of donors, T-cell clones that expanded and contracted after mild COVID-19 were followed by sequencing TCRalpha and TCRbeta repertoires longitudinally. The cohort comprised two young, previously healthy adult volunteers, one female and one male.

The sequencing machine was an Illumina NovaSeq 6000. cDNA libraries for TCRalpha and TCRbeta were prepared by 5'RACE using constant-segment primers, with sample barcodes and unique molecular identifiers added. Trizol reagent was used to extract RNA from every sample. Libraries were amplified in two PCR steps, with a second sample barcode and Illumina TruSeq adapters added in the second step. Sequencing of the libraries was done on an Illumina NovaSeq, producing 2 x 150 bp paired-end reads. Per the original workflow: The reads were demultiplexed and collapsed into UMI-guided consensus sequences using migec v1.2.7. Using mixcr v2.1.11, the UMI consensuses were aligned to TRA and TRB V and J templates and assembled into clonotypes. Expanded or contracted clonotypes were those called significant by both edgeR and NoisET, with noise models trained on biological replicates. edgeR calls used a false discovery rate-adjusted p below 0.01 and a log2 fold-change threshold of 1. PCA with hierarchical clustering of max-normalized trajectories of the 1000 most abundant clonotypes was used as exploratory dynamics analysis. Separately sequenced CD4+ and CD8+ repertoires were used to assign the CD4 or CD8 phenotype of responding clones. Using fastp trimming at Q25 and MiXCR clonotype assembly, TCRdb reanalyzed the public sequencing data and kept in-frame beta chains. Each entry is one CDR3 protein sequence, shown with its most common DNA and genes. These V and J calls derive from TCRdb rather than the authors' analysis. The sample table shows hundreds of thousands of distinct CDR3 sequences, and about 17% are seen once. Together, the top ten hold roughly 21% of the sample.

Summary of the overall study and its limitations: The second-wave clones that peaked on day 37 were not confirmed to be SARS-CoV-2 specific. Clones that contracted from day 15 to 85 showed balanced CD4/CD8 phenotypes, whereas a second wave of clones that expanded from day 15 to 37 leaned towards CD4+. The study included only a couple of mild cases, and larger cohorts that include severe cases with pre-infection samples were judged to be necessary. Contracting CD4+ clones appeared mostly in the CM and EM memory subsets, whereas CD8+ clones were enriched in EMRA. Some responding clones were detected in pre-infection memory, which suggested that pre-existing cross-reactive memory T cells had joined the SARS-CoV-2 response.

The CDR3 starts with the cysteine, ends with the phenylalanine, and has 11 residues. Left in the record is the CDR3 DNA by itself, 33 bases read in frame from the first base. The germline V gene (reference sequence) sets CDR1 to MNHEY and CDR2 to SMNVEV. V loses 5 bases of germline sequence and J loses 10 bases, and the interval between the two ends is 11 bases. Ficoll-Paque density gradient centrifugation was the method used to isolate PBMCs. The V and J segments used are TRBV27 and TRBJ1-1; a confident D gene designation cannot be given. The clonotype originates from a man aged 18 to 29 who had mild COVID-19 (a few samples of this study predate the infection). The sample titles of this study are shuffled in the database, so cell type and time point are left out; the donor was told from shared clones. The sample was PBMCs or a T cell subset sorted from them (not recorded which). The sequenced DNA is TGTGCCAGCAGTCACGGGCTGCGAGCTTTCTTT. It codes for CASSHGLRAFF.